This T cell receptor (beta chain) derives from a study of T cell changes during pregnancy in multiple sclerosis. Germline V gene sequence: CDR1 SGHNT, CDR2 YYREEE (reference sequence). J gave up 16 bases and V 0 bases, and 3 bases lay outside the gene matches. The CDR3 consists of 12 residues. Produced via immunoSEQ multiplex PCR; TCRdb's table is partial and in-frame only. The data show 30,000 to 45,000 clones, with about nine tenths seen just once and 0.45% to 0.5% held by the top ten. This sequence joins TRBV5-4 and TRBJ1-4; 10 nucleotides align to TRBD1. This specimen was CD4+ T cells from peripheral blood mononuclear cells, taken in the second trimester of pregnancy. The sequence derives from a female donor in good health, enrolled as a control in a pregnancy study. The CDR3 DNA follows: TGTGCCAGCAGCTTGGGACAGGGGGCCCCGTTTTTT. Residues: CASSLGQGAPFF.